These 11 T cell receptor beta chains came from one sample sequenced in a study of healthy donors' naive CD4 and CD8 T cells. A linear amplification protocol produced the TCR libraries from about 0.45 ug of total RNA. Via MiXCR, TCRdb re-called the reads, giving one row per CDR3 protein. The sample shows around 180,000 distinct CDR3 sequences, around 74% of them seen only once. Sample: naive CD4+ and CD8+ T cells sorted from blood, pooled from several donors. The receptors were sampled from a pool of human donors in good health; the sample pools cells from several healthy donors.

This sequence joins TRBV5-6 and TRBJ2-1, with D maybe TRBD1 (5 bases). The V end was cut by 0 bases, the J end by 2 bases, with 9 bases between. This CDR3 has 15 residues. Germline assignment: CDR1 SGHDT and CDR2 YYEEEE. The CDR3 loop is CASSLGRAAYNEQFF. The DNA for the CDR3 is TGTGCCAGCAGCTTGGGCAGGGCAGCCTACAATGAGCAGTTCTTC.

This clonotype was seen a handful of times. The chain links TRBV5-4 to TRBJ1-1, with a possible D match to TRBD1 (6 bases). CDR1 and CDR2 (germline): SGHNT, YYREEE (reference sequence). Trimming stripped 2 bases from V and 0 bases from J, with 8 bases between. This CDR3 is built from 14 residues. The CDR3 here is CASSLGQMNTEAFF. Written as DNA, the CDR3 is TGTGCCAGCAGCTTAGGACAGATGAACACTGAAGCTTTCTTT.

The chain uses TRBV5-1 and TRBJ2-7; 7 positions match TRBD1. The CDR3 length is 14 residues. CDR1 and CDR2 (germline): SGHRS, YFSETQ. V was pared by 1 base and J by 5 bases, with 6 bases of the junction left unmatched. CDR3 nucleotide sequence: TGCGCCAGCAGCTTGTTCGACAGGGACAACGAGCAGTACTTC. Translating it yields CASSLFDRDNEQYF.

This clonotype was recorded once. The chain carries TRBV29-1 and TRBJ1-1; 9 bases agree with TRBD1. Unmatched junction bases numbered 6, after V lost 4 bases and J lost 3 bases. The CDR3 covers 14 residues. Germline CDR1 reads SQVTM; CDR2 reads ANQGSEA. CDR3 residues: CSVARRQGDTEAFF. The CDR3 region has the DNA TGCAGCGTTGCCCGAAGACAGGGGGACACTGAAGCTTTCTTT.

The V gene is TRBV29-1, the J gene TRBJ1-3; a possible D gene is TRBD1 (5 bases). The germline V gene has CDR1 SQVTM and CDR2 ANQGSEA. V lost 7 bases to trimming and J lost 0 bases, with 13 bases between them. This CDR3 has 14 residues. The CDR3 region has the DNA TGCAGCGCCCAGGGTGACAACTCTGGAAACACCATATATTTT. This codes for CSAQGDNSGNTIYF.

The genes are TRBV20-1 and TRBJ2-1; D may be TRBD1 (7 bases). Germline V lookup: CDR1 DFQATT, CDR2 SNEGSKA (reference sequence). CDR3 length equals 16 residues. V lost 0 bases to trimming and J lost 0 bases, with 12 bases between them. The CDR3 DNA reads TGCAGTGCTAGAGACCCAGGGGGGAGCTCCTACAATGAGCAGTTCTTC. Translated: CSARDPGGSSYNEQFF.

This sequence joins TRBV6-5 and TRBJ2-5, with unresolved D. Trimming took 1 base from V and 6 from J, leaving 12 bases between them. Germline CDR1 reads MNHEY; CDR2 reads SVGAGI. This CDR3 spans 14 amino acids. Here the CDR3 DNA reads TGTGCCAGCAGTTACTTACCGGACCGGCAGACCCAGTACTTC. This codes for CASSYLPDRQTQYF.

The chain combines TRBV6-6 with TRBJ1-1; unclear D gene. The germline V gene encodes CDR1 MNHNY and CDR2 SVGAGI (reference sequence). V gave up 11 bases and J gave up 0 bases, with 13 bases separating them. This CDR3 is 13 amino acids long. The chain's CDR3 is CAVARSMNTEAFF. The CDR3 DNA sequence: TGTGCCGTCGCAAGGAGCATGAACACTGAAGCTTTCTTT.

This chain connects TRBV29-1 to TRBJ1-1; D gene unclear. This CDR3 contains 13 residues. Trimming removed 1 base from V and 3 bases from J, with 9 bases in between. Germline CDR1 SQVTM, CDR2 ANQGSEA. This CDR3 is CSVEVFVDTEAFF. As DNA, the CDR3 is TGCAGCGTTGAAGTCTTTGTAGACACTGAAGCTTTCTTT. Complete variable domain (other parts from reference TRBV29-1 and TRBJ1-1): SAVISQKPSRDICQRGTSLTIQCQVDSQVTMMFWYRQQPGQSLTLIATANQGSEATYESGFVIDKFPISRPNLTFSTLTVSNMSPEDSSIYLCSVEVFVDTEAFFGQGTRLTVV.

This chain joins TRBV20-1 and TRBJ2-1, with TRBD2 matching over 13 bases. The J segment lost 7 bases and the V segment lost 6 bases, leaving 3 bases of the junction unmatched. Germline V gives CDR1 DFQATT, CDR2 SNEGSKA (reference sequence). There are 13 residues in the CDR3. The CDR3: CSAGTSGENEQFF. Written as DNA, the CDR3 is TGCAGTGCAGGGACTAGCGGGGAGAATGAGCAGTTCTTC.

This chain links TRBV30 with TRBJ1-5, with D uncertain. The V gene's germline CDR1 is GTSNPN and CDR2 SVGIG (reference sequence). V shed 1 base and J shed 0 bases, with 10 bases lying between them. This CDR3 has 15 amino acids. CDR3 bases: TGTGCCTGGAGTGAAGGTACGAATAGCAATCAGCCCCAGCATTTT. This translates into CAWSEGTNSNQPQHF.